This is a list of T cell receptor beta chains from one sample in a study of cytomegalovirus exposure and HLA in healthy donors. Repertoires were generated with immunoSEQ multiplex PCR, while TCRdb's copy carries only in-frame clones and drops some. The table includes under 200,000 clones, 77% detected once. The sequenced material came from PBMCs. The receptors here all came from a male donor in good health and CMV-seropositive. The CDR3 runs from the conserved cysteine through the conserved F or W. Each record gives: CDR3 protein, CDR3 DNA, D gene, J gene, clone size, V gene. The D gene is left open where the match is weak. Size is stated for part of the rows, as once, few or many counts, or as a class when the clone is expanded.

cdr3_aa: CASSPDLGGIQYF
cdr3_nt: TGCGCCAGCAGCCCCGACTTGGGGGGCATTCAGTACTTC
d_call: .
j_call: TRBJ2-4
clone_size: .
v_call: TRBV10-1

cdr3_aa: CASKDRENTEAFF
cdr3_nt: TGTGCCAGCAAAGACAGGGAAAACACTGAAGCTTTCTTT
d_call: TRBD1
j_call: TRBJ1-1
clone_size: .
v_call: TRBV6-1

cdr3_aa: CASSTTREQYF
cdr3_nt: TGTGCCAGCAGTACTACTCGTGAGCAGTACTTC
d_call: .
j_call: TRBJ2-7
clone_size: .
v_call: TRBV25-1

cdr3_aa: CACCGAGSGNTIYF
cdr3_nt: TGTGCCTGCTGTGGAGCGGGGTCTGGAAACACCATATATTTT
d_call: .
j_call: TRBJ1-3
clone_size: .
v_call: TRBV30

cdr3_aa: CAWSGGETQYF
cdr3_nt: TGTGCCTGGAGTGGAGGAGAGACCCAGTACTTC
d_call: .
j_call: TRBJ2-5
clone_size: .
v_call: TRBV30

cdr3_aa: CASSPRPPGGASEKLFF
cdr3_nt: TGTGCCAGCTCACCAAGACCCCCGGGGGGCGCCTCCGAAAAACTGTTTTTT
d_call: .
j_call: TRBJ1-4
clone_size: .
v_call: TRBV18

cdr3_aa: CASSPTGQGRGYTF
cdr3_nt: TGTGCCAGCAGCCCTACCGGACAGGGGCGCGGCTACACCTTC
d_call: TRBD1
j_call: TRBJ1-2
clone_size: once
v_call: TRBV9

cdr3_aa: CASSIGGGALGEQFF
cdr3_nt: TGTGCCAGTAGTATCGGCGGGGGGGCTTTGGGTGAGCAGTTCTTC
d_call: TRBD2
j_call: TRBJ2-1
clone_size: .
v_call: TRBV19

cdr3_aa: CSSSKQGPQQYF
cdr3_nt: TGTTCCAGCAGCAAACAGGGTCCACAGCAGTACTTC
d_call: .
j_call: TRBJ2-7
clone_size: .
v_call: TRBV7-9

cdr3_aa: CASSLEEVNTEAFF
cdr3_nt: TGTGCCAGCAGCTTAGAAGAGGTTAACACTGAAGCTTTCTTT
d_call: .
j_call: TRBJ1-1
clone_size: .
v_call: TRBV7-9

cdr3_aa: CASSTSGGWDTQYF
cdr3_nt: TGCGCCAGCAGCACTAGCGGGGGGTGGGATACGCAGTATTTT
d_call: TRBD2
j_call: TRBJ2-3
clone_size: .
v_call: TRBV5-1

cdr3_aa: CASTLTSGLYNEQFF
cdr3_nt: TGCGCCAGCACCTTGACTAGCGGACTCTACAATGAGCAGTTCTTC
d_call: TRBD2
j_call: TRBJ2-1
clone_size: .
v_call: TRBV5-1

cdr3_aa: CASRERTGNTGELFF
cdr3_nt: TGTGCCAGCAGAGAGCGGACAGGTAACACCGGGGAGCTGTTTTTT
d_call: TRBD1
j_call: TRBJ2-2
clone_size: .
v_call: TRBV6-1

cdr3_aa: CASSPPPGFTDTQYF
cdr3_nt: TGTGCCAGCAGCCCTCCCCCGGGGTTCACAGATACGCAGTATTTT
d_call: .
j_call: TRBJ2-3
clone_size: .
v_call: TRBV9

cdr3_aa: CASSSGGGSYTDTQYF
cdr3_nt: TGTGCCAGCAGCTCTGGGGGGGGCAGCTACACAGATACGCAGTATTTT
d_call: .
j_call: TRBJ2-3
clone_size: .
v_call: TRBV7-6

cdr3_aa: CASSPGLKAFF
cdr3_nt: TGTGCCAGTAGCCCGGGACTGAAGGCTTTCTTT
d_call: .
j_call: TRBJ1-1
clone_size: .
v_call: TRBV19

cdr3_aa: CASSLGGSMGGTEAFF
cdr3_nt: TGTGCCAGCAGCTTGGGTGGCAGTATGGGGGGCACTGAAGCTTTCTTT
d_call: .
j_call: TRBJ1-1
clone_size: .
v_call: TRBV5-4

cdr3_aa: CASSEQGSSGNTIYF
cdr3_nt: TGTGCCAGCAGCGAACAGGGATCCTCTGGAAACACCATATATTTT
d_call: .
j_call: TRBJ1-3
clone_size: .
v_call: TRBV9

cdr3_aa: CASSVGGLAGGVSEQFF
cdr3_nt: TGTGCCAGCAGCGTAGGGGGACTAGCGGGGGGTGTCAGTGAGCAGTTCTTC
d_call: TRBD2
j_call: TRBJ2-1
clone_size: .
v_call: TRBV9

cdr3_aa: CASSINGAGVPQYNEQFF
cdr3_nt: TGTGCCAGCAGCATTAACGGGGCGGGGGTCCCCCAATACAATGAGCAGTTCTTC
d_call: TRBD2
j_call: TRBJ2-1
clone_size: .
v_call: TRBV11-2

cdr3_aa: CASSIVPGGNQPQHF
cdr3_nt: TGTGCCAGTAGTATAGTTCCAGGGGGCAATCAGCCCCAGCATTTT
d_call: .
j_call: TRBJ1-5
clone_size: .
v_call: TRBV19

cdr3_aa: CASSKGGLRDRGRANTGELFF
cdr3_nt: TGTGCCAGCAGCAAAGGGGGACTCCGGGACAGGGGGCGGGCGAACACCGGGGAGCTGTTTTTT
d_call: .
j_call: TRBJ2-2
clone_size: .
v_call: TRBV21-1

cdr3_aa: CASSYIRSSYNSPLHF
cdr3_nt: TGTGCCAGCAGTTACATTAGGAGCTCCTATAATTCACCCCTCCACTTT
d_call: .
j_call: TRBJ1-6
clone_size: once
v_call: TRBV6-5

cdr3_aa: CASSFGTERHYEQYF
cdr3_nt: TGTGCCAGCAGCTTTGGGACAGAAAGACACTACGAGCAGTACTTC
d_call: TRBD1
j_call: TRBJ2-7
clone_size: once
v_call: TRBV11-1

cdr3_aa: CASSPGVGTYEQYF
cdr3_nt: TGTGCTAGCAGCCCGGGGGTAGGGACGTACGAGCAGTACTTC
d_call: .
j_call: TRBJ2-7
clone_size: .
v_call: TRBV7-7

cdr3_aa: CASSFQEGTEAFF
cdr3_nt: TGTGCCAGCAGCTTCCAGGAGGGGACTGAAGCTTTCTTT
d_call: .
j_call: TRBJ1-1
clone_size: .
v_call: TRBV11-2

cdr3_aa: CAWEGRPRYGYTF
cdr3_nt: TGTGCCTGGGAAGGCAGGCCGCGATATGGCTACACCTTC
d_call: .
j_call: TRBJ1-2
clone_size: .
v_call: TRBV30

cdr3_aa: CASSSGTGILEQYF
cdr3_nt: TGTGCCAGCAGCTCAGGGACAGGGATCCTAGAGCAGTACTTC
d_call: TRBD1
j_call: TRBJ2-7
clone_size: .
v_call: TRBV7-6

cdr3_aa: CASSSTGGFGQPQHF
cdr3_nt: TGTGCCAGCAGCTCGACAGGGGGCTTCGGACAGCCCCAGCATTTT
d_call: TRBD1
j_call: TRBJ1-5
clone_size: .
v_call: TRBV11-2

cdr3_aa: CASSFENSPLHF
cdr3_nt: TGTGCCAGCAGCTTCGAGAATTCACCCCTCCACTTT
d_call: .
j_call: TRBJ1-6
clone_size: .
v_call: TRBV7-9

cdr3_aa: CASSIVGTGGNQPQHF
cdr3_nt: TGTGCCAGTAGTATAGTCGGGACAGGGGGAAATCAGCCCCAGCATTTT
d_call: TRBD1
j_call: TRBJ1-5
clone_size: few
v_call: TRBV19

cdr3_aa: CASSQVRYNEQFF
cdr3_nt: TGTGCCAGCAGCCAAGTTAGATACAATGAGCAGTTCTTC
d_call: .
j_call: TRBJ2-1
clone_size: .
v_call: TRBV14

cdr3_aa: CASSLGGEELNTEAFF
cdr3_nt: TGTGCCAGCAGCTTGGGGGGCGAGGAATTGAACACTGAAGCTTTCTTT
d_call: .
j_call: TRBJ1-1
clone_size: few
v_call: TRBV5-4

cdr3_aa: CASSLGWGEEEKLFF
cdr3_nt: TGTGCCAGCAGCCTAGGATGGGGAGAGGAGGAAAAACTGTTTTTT
d_call: .
j_call: TRBJ1-4
clone_size: .
v_call: TRBV7-9

cdr3_aa: CASSIRGGSPLHF
cdr3_nt: TGTGCCAGTAGTATAAGGGGTGGTTCACCCCTCCACTTT
d_call: .
j_call: TRBJ1-6
clone_size: few
v_call: TRBV19

cdr3_aa: CASSLGGVSTDTQYF
cdr3_nt: TGTGCCAGCAGTCTAGGGGGGGTTAGCACAGATACGCAGTATTTT
d_call: .
j_call: TRBJ2-3
clone_size: once
v_call: TRBV6-5

cdr3_aa: CASSQSIGNIQYF
cdr3_nt: TGCGCCAGCAGTCAATCGATCGGGAACATTCAGTACTTC
d_call: .
j_call: TRBJ2-4
clone_size: .
v_call: TRBV23-1

cdr3_aa: CASSVAGTSGVSEQFF
cdr3_nt: TGTGCCAGCAGCGTCGCCGGGACTAGCGGGGTGAGTGAGCAGTTCTTC
d_call: TRBD2
j_call: TRBJ2-1
clone_size: .
v_call: TRBV9

cdr3_aa: CASSSGGQYEQYF
cdr3_nt: TGTGCCAGCAGCAGCGGAGGGCAGTACGAGCAGTACTTC
d_call: .
j_call: TRBJ2-7
clone_size: once
v_call: TRBV5-4

cdr3_aa: CASSQVTGVNTEAFF
cdr3_nt: TGTGCCAGCAGCCAGGTAACCGGGGTCAACACTGAAGCTTTCTTT
d_call: .
j_call: TRBJ1-1
clone_size: .
v_call: TRBV4-2

cdr3_aa: CASSRDRGNTIYF
cdr3_nt: TGCGCCAGCAGCCGGGACAGGGGAAACACCATATATTTT
d_call: TRBD1
j_call: TRBJ1-3
clone_size: .
v_call: TRBV5-1

cdr3_aa: CASSGTGKGEAFF
cdr3_nt: TGTGCCAGCAGCGGGACAGGTAAAGGTGAAGCTTTCTTT
d_call: TRBD1
j_call: TRBJ1-1
clone_size: .
v_call: TRBV9

cdr3_aa: CAIPALTGREYGYTF
cdr3_nt: TGCGCCATCCCCGCCTTGACAGGAAGGGAGTATGGCTACACCTTC
d_call: .
j_call: TRBJ1-2
clone_size: .
v_call: TRBV5-1

cdr3_aa: CAWSPRDSEAFF
cdr3_nt: TGTGCCTGGAGCCCCAGGGATTCTGAAGCTTTCTTT
d_call: .
j_call: TRBJ1-1
clone_size: few
v_call: TRBV30

cdr3_aa: CATNGQGNNSPLHF
cdr3_nt: TGTGCCACCAACGGACAGGGAAATAATTCACCCCTCCACTTT
d_call: TRBD1
j_call: TRBJ1-6
clone_size: .
v_call: TRBV6-1

cdr3_aa: CASSRQGNQPQHF
cdr3_nt: TGTGCCAGCAGTCGACAGGGGAATCAGCCCCAGCATTTT
d_call: TRBD1
j_call: TRBJ1-5
clone_size: .
v_call: TRBV6-1

cdr3_aa: CASSQAFGGLSYNEQFF
cdr3_nt: TGCGCCAGCAGCCAAGCGTTCGGGGGGCTCTCCTACAATGAGCAGTTCTTC
d_call: .
j_call: TRBJ2-1
clone_size: .
v_call: TRBV4-1

cdr3_aa: CASSLAGAYNEQFF
cdr3_nt: TGCGCCAGCAGTTTAGCGGGGGCCTACAATGAGCAGTTCTTC
d_call: TRBD2
j_call: TRBJ2-1
clone_size: .
v_call: TRBV5-1

cdr3_aa: CASSSSTGTVNTEAFF
cdr3_nt: TGCGCCAGCAGCTCTTCAACCGGGACAGTGAACACTGAAGCTTTCTTT
d_call: TRBD1
j_call: TRBJ1-1
clone_size: once
v_call: TRBV5-1

cdr3_aa: CAISDITDTQYF
cdr3_nt: TGTGCCATCAGTGATATAACAGATACGCAGTATTTT
d_call: .
j_call: TRBJ2-3
clone_size: .
v_call: TRBV10-3

cdr3_aa: CASSSGDRYGYTF
cdr3_nt: TGTGCCAGCAGTTCCGGGGATCGCTATGGCTACACCTTC
d_call: .
j_call: TRBJ1-2
clone_size: once
v_call: TRBV27

cdr3_aa: CASSQEIPAGINYGYTF
cdr3_nt: TGCGCCAGCAGCCAAGAAATACCGGCAGGGATAAACTATGGCTACACCTTC
d_call: .
j_call: TRBJ1-2
clone_size: .
v_call: TRBV4-3

cdr3_aa: CASSLRLGGTGELFF
cdr3_nt: TGTGCCAGCAGCTTACGGCTAGGCGGCACCGGGGAGCTGTTTTTT
d_call: .
j_call: TRBJ2-2
clone_size: once
v_call: TRBV11-3

cdr3_aa: CASSARTGGTYGYTF
cdr3_nt: TGTGCCAGCAGCGCAAGGACAGGGGGGACCTATGGCTACACCTTC
d_call: TRBD1
j_call: TRBJ1-2
clone_size: .
v_call: TRBV9

cdr3_aa: CASSFILGTPHGYTF
cdr3_nt: TGTGCCAGCAGCTTTATTTTGGGGACACCCCATGGCTACACCTTC
d_call: .
j_call: TRBJ1-2
clone_size: .
v_call: TRBV11-2

cdr3_aa: CSSSPRTSPYNEQFF
cdr3_nt: TGTTCCAGCAGCCCTAGGACTAGCCCGTACAATGAGCAGTTCTTC
d_call: TRBD2
j_call: TRBJ2-1
clone_size: .
v_call: TRBV7-9

cdr3_aa: CASSRSWTSNTGELFF
cdr3_nt: TGTGCCAGCAGCCGTTCGTGGACAAGCAACACCGGGGAGCTGTTTTTT
d_call: .
j_call: TRBJ2-2
clone_size: .
v_call: TRBV7-9

cdr3_aa: CASSVPPRVSNQPQHF
cdr3_nt: TGTGCCAGCAGTGTCCCCCCGCGGGTCAGCAATCAGCCCCAGCATTTT
d_call: .
j_call: TRBJ1-5
clone_size: .
v_call: TRBV6-1

cdr3_aa: CASSSDRVVGYTF
cdr3_nt: TGCGCCAGCAGCTCCGACAGGGTGGTTGGCTACACCTTC
d_call: TRBD1
j_call: TRBJ1-2
clone_size: .
v_call: TRBV5-1